Listed here is a single T cell receptor beta chain. The data stem from a study of cytotoxic CD8 clonotypes in ibrutinib-treated CLL. From germline, CDR1 is GTSNPN and CDR2 SVGIG (reference sequence). V lost 4 bases and J lost 0, with 15 bases in between. The CDR3 totals 15 residues. TCRdb's table, derived via immunoSEQ multiplex PCR, lists solely in-frame clones and lacks some. The sample records some 76,000 clones, less than 85% being singletons. V usage is TRBV30 and J usage is TRBJ2-5; D is possibly TRBD2 (5 bases). The sample consisted of PBMCs, taken after 24 months of ibrutinib treatment. This sequence originates from a human donor with chronic lymphocytic leukemia. CDR3 in amino acids: CAWNPDFDNQETQYF. CDR3 nucleotide sequence: TGTGCCTGGAATCCGGACTTTGATAACCAAGAGACCCAGTACTTC.